Described below is a single T cell receptor (beta chain) sequence and its context. Its antigen is still unknown. Nominally healthy donors provided the samples, though records likely missed some immune exposures. Primers included in the PCR were 60 Vbeta and 13 Jbeta primers. TCRdb's table, derived via immunoSEQ multiplex PCR, lists solely in-frame clones and lacks some. The repertoire holds around 110,000 clones, with around 75% as singletons. Trimming removed 7 bases at V and 5 bases at J, with 11 bases between. CDR1 and CDR2 from the germline V gene are SNHLY and FYNNEI. The CDR3 spans 13 residues. This sample is part of a study of cytomegalovirus exposure and HLA in healthy donors. The study, taken as a whole, reports: In an earlier analysis, productive rearrangement rates for most beta V segments clustered near 87% or 30%. In all likelihood, a cluster of highly shared sequence variants was a sequencing artifact. Being indistinguishable, some V segments were excluded, TRBV6-2 and TRBV6-3 among them.

The specimen was PBMCs. The gene calls are TRBV2 and TRBJ2-2, with D perhaps TRBD1 (5 bases). The receptor was derived from a woman aged 18-29 years in good health and CMV-seronegative. CDR3 sequence (DNA): TGTGCCAGCACGACAGTACTAACCGGGGAGCTGTTTTTT. This encodes CASTTVLTGELFF. Full variable domain (missing parts from reference TRBV2 and TRBJ2-2): EPEVTQTPSHQVTQMGQEVILRCVPISNHLYFYWYRQILGQKVEFLVSFYNNEISEKSEIFDDQFSVERPDGSNFTLKIRSTKLEDSAMYFCASTTVLTGELFFGEGSRLTVL.